The 2 T cell receptor beta chains given below trace back to one sample, sequenced in a study of chemoradiotherapy in HPV16-positive cancers (dated by TCRdb to the early 2020s). The library was obtained by the immunoSEQ multiplex PCR assay. TCRdb's version of the immuneACCESS table is confined to in-frame rearrangements and falls short of the full clone set. An unresolved V gene accounts for under half of the shortfall where checked; the remainder is of unknown origin. This sample comprises just over 25,000 clones, 85% to 95% of them detected only once. The ten largest clones add up to 22% of the sample. The sequencing here drew on blood, taken from a patient who underwent chemoradiotherapy. Receptors were obtained from a human donor with HPV-associated anogenital cancer.

This chain joins TRBV7-9 and TRBJ2-7; D is ambiguous. Germline loops: CDR1 SEHNR, CDR2 FQNEAQ (reference sequence). The CDR3 has 14 residues. V was shortened by 2 bases and J by 1 base, with 9 bases between the two germline ends. Here the CDR3 DNA reads TGTGCCAGCAGCTTAAGCCAGAATTCCTACGAGCAGTACTTC. Translated, it gives CASSLSQNSYEQYF.

V usage is TRBV27 and J usage is TRBJ2-3; D not resolved. Between the trimmed V and J ends, which lost 4 bases and 9 bases, there was a span of 11 bases. Germline V gene sequence: CDR1 MNHEY, CDR2 SMNVEV (reference sequence). The CDR3 covers 12 residues. CDR3 amino acids: CASSSWARTQYF. In DNA form, the CDR3 reads TGTGCCAGCAGTTCATGGGCCCGCACGCAGTATTTT.